The 20 T cell receptor beta chains presented below share a single source sample, sequenced in a study of blood T cell repertoires in COVID-19. Clones were read by immunoSEQ multiplex PCR, and TCRdb kept only the in-frame ones, dropping some. The sample shows around 99,000 clones, over 60% of them seen only once. The material sequenced was peripheral blood. These receptors were obtained from a man in his fifties or sixties who had recovered from COVID-19.

The J gene is TRBJ1-4, the V gene TRBV3-1 (or the pseudogene TRBV3-2), with D tentatively TRBD1 (5 bases). V lost 3 bases, J lost 7 bases, and 15 bases lay in between. This CDR3 region has 15 residues. Per the germline V gene, CDR1 is LGHDT and CDR2 is YNNKEL (reference sequence). For the CDR3, the DNA is TGTGCCAGCAGCCAGGGGGGGAGCAGCACTGAAAAACTGTTTTTT. This encodes CASSQGGSSTEKLFF.

V is TRBV18 and J is TRBJ2-1, with TRBD1 identical over 8 bases. The J segment lost 9 bases and the V segment lost 1 base, leaving 11 bases of the junction unmatched. The CDR3 sequence is 16 residues long. Germline CDR1 reads KGHSH; CDR2 reads LQKENI. CDR3 sequence reads: CASSPLLDRVEGEQFF. CDR3 DNA sequence: TGTGCCAGCTCACCACTACTGGACAGGGTGGAAGGTGAGCAGTTCTTC.

CDR3 sequence (DNA): TGTGCCAGCAGTGACAGGGTTAACTATGGCTACACCTTC. Its protein product is CASSDRVNYGYTF. The rearrangement links TRBV25-1 to TRBJ1-2, with D possibly TRBD1 on 5 matching bases. Germline CDR1 MGHDK, CDR2 SYGVNS. Trimming shortened V by 3 bases and J by 1 base, and 6 bases separated the two germline ends. The length of the CDR3 is 13 residues.

The rearrangement joins TRBV28 to TRBJ2-1; the match to TRBD2 covers 7 bases. The germline CDR1 and CDR2 sequences are MDHEN and SYDVKM. Trimming cost V 6 bases and J 9 bases; bases outside gene matches: 14. The CDR3 covers 15 residues. The CDR3 region has the DNA TGTGCCAGCAGCTCCCCCGGGACTACCTCCGGTGAGCAGTTCTTC. This codes for CASSSPGTTSGEQFF.

V usage is TRBV15 and J usage is TRBJ1-2; D gene uncertain. CDR1 LNHNV and CDR2 YYDKDF come from the germline V gene (reference sequence). Deletions cut 8 bases from V and 3 bases from J, with 13 bases between. There are 13 residues in the CDR3. The CDR3 loop is CATGFGEDYGYTF. The DNA of the CDR3 is TGTGCCACCGGGTTCGGGGAGGACTATGGCTACACCTTC.

This chain links TRBV13 with TRBJ2-3; 7 bases fit TRBD1. Germline CDR1 and CDR2: PRHDT and FYEKMQ (reference sequence). Trimming removed 4 bases from V and 0 bases from J; junction bases left unmatched: 7. CDR3 length: 16 amino acids. DNA for the CDR3: TGTGCCAGCAGCTCCGTCCGGGACAGAAGCACAGATACGCAGTATTTT. Protein sequence: CASSSVRDRSTDTQYF.

The chain has TRBV27 and TRBJ1-3, with 9 bases identical to TRBD1. After removal of 2 bases from V and 1 base from J, the junction contained 6 bases not matched to a gene. Germline CDR1 reads MNHEY; CDR2 reads SMNVEV (reference sequence). The CDR3 has 17 residues. The CDR3 nucleotides read TGTGCCAGCAGTTTAAGGGGACAGGGACTTTCTGGAAACACCATATATTTT. Amino acids: CASSLRGQGLSGNTIYF.

The chain links TRBV20-1 to TRBJ2-5; tentative D call: TRBD2 (5 bases). The CDR3 consists of 11 residues. CDR1 is DFQATT and CDR2 is SNEGSKA in the germline V gene (reference sequence). The ends were cut back, 8 bases at V and 5 bases at J, with 12 bases in the middle. CDR3: CSTLVGETQYF. DNA of the CDR3: TGCAGTACACTAGTCGGGGAGACCCAGTACTTC.

The CDR3 sequence: CASTARKGLGDQYF. The CDR3 coding sequence is TGTGCCAGTACCGCGCGGAAGGGCCTAGGGGACCAGTACTTC. This chain links TRBV19 with TRBJ2-5, with D possibly matching TRBD1 (5 bases). Trimming pared 7 bases from V and 10 bases from J, leaving 22 bases between. The CDR3 has 14 residues. Per the germline V gene, CDR1 is LNHDA and CDR2 is SQIVND (reference sequence).

Only a few counts were recorded for this clone. Other DNA sequences in this sample translate to the same CDR3. The chain joins TRBV18 to TRBJ2-5; D call uncertain. The V and J ends lost 3 bases and 4 bases respectively, with 6 bases between them. The CDR3 is 12 amino acids. The V gene's germline CDR1 is KGHSH and CDR2 LQKENI. The CDR3 loop reads CASSPGGETQYF. Here the CDR3 DNA reads TGTGCCAGCTCACCTGGCGGAGAGACCCAGTACTTC.

Written as DNA, the CDR3 is TGTGCCAGTAGTCGACAGGACTCAGATACGCAGTATTTT. Its protein is CASSRQDSDTQYF. The chain is built from TRBV19 and TRBJ2-3; D is perhaps TRBD1 (6 bases). Trimming stripped 5 bases from V and 4 bases from J, with 10 bases between. CDR1 is LNHDA and CDR2 is SQIVND in the germline V gene (reference sequence). The CDR3 is 13 residues long. Variable domain in full (rest from reference TRBV19 and TRBJ2-3): DGGITQSPKYLFRKEGQNVTLSCEQNLNHDAMYWYRQDPGQGLRLIYYSQIVNDFQKGDIAEGYSVSREKKESFPLTVTSAQKNPTAFYLCASSRQDSDTQYFGPGTRLTVL.

V is TRBV28 and J is TRBJ1-1, with a weak D call TRBD1 (6 bases). Trimming took 4 bases from V and 5 from J, leaving 14 bases between them. The CDR3 loop spans 14 amino acids. CDR1 is MDHEN and CDR2 is SYDVKM in the germline V gene. For the CDR3, the DNA is TGTGCCAGCAGTTCACCACAGGGACGGACTGAAGCTTTCTTT. Protein sequence: CASSSPQGRTEAFF.

This clone is a singleton in its sample. The CDR3 sequence is CASTGRAYEQYF. In nucleotides, the CDR3 is TGTGCCAGCACAGGCAGGGCCTACGAGCAGTACTTC. The rearrangement uses TRBV28 and TRBJ2-7; TRBD1 is a possible D gene (5 bases). This CDR3 region has 12 residues. Germline loops: CDR1 MDHEN, CDR2 SYDVKM. Trimming shortened V by 7 bases and J by 2 bases, and 9 bases separated the two germline ends.

This clone appeared once. The chain employs TRBV7-2 and TRBJ1-2, with 11 bases aligning to TRBD1. V shed 5 bases, J shed 7 bases, and the junction held 6 bases outside the gene matches. The germline gives CDR1 SGHTA, CDR2 FQGNSA. The CDR3 runs 14 residues. The chain's CDR3 is CASSPGTGGRGYTF. The CDR3 DNA reads as TGTGCCAGCAGCCCCGGGACAGGGGGTCGTGGCTACACCTTC.

This sequence joins TRBV9 and TRBJ2-1; the D gene is possibly TRBD2 (6 bases). Trimming removed 3 bases at V and 7 bases at J, with 23 bases between. The CDR3 extends over 17 amino acids. CDR1 SGDLS and CDR2 YYNGEE come from the germline V gene. This chain's CDR3 is CASSASPGAGRLNEQFF. CDR3 bases: TGTGCCAGCAGCGCCTCTCCCGGGGCGGGGCGCTTGAATGAGCAGTTCTTC.

V gene TRBV6-5 combines with J gene TRBJ1-1; a possible D gene is TRBD1 (5 bases). Germline CDR1 reads MNHEY; CDR2 reads SVGAGI. With 6 bases removed from V and 2 bases from J, the gap between germline ends came to 13 bases. CDR3 length: 14 residues. This CDR3 reads CASRIVGTNTEAFF. As DNA, the CDR3 is TGTGCCAGCAGGATAGTAGGGACTAACACTGAAGCTTTCTTT.

This chain connects TRBV2 to TRBJ1-4; D possibly corresponds to TRBD1 (6 bases). In germline, CDR1 is SNHLY, CDR2 FYNNEI. V lost 4 bases and J lost 3, with 9 bases in between. The CDR3 extends over 14 amino acids. In DNA form, the CDR3 reads TGTGCCAGCAGTGGAGAGGGGGCTAATGAAAAACTGTTTTTT. It encodes CASSGEGANEKLFF.

In DNA, the CDR3 is TGTGCCAGCAGCTCTGACATTGGGCCCAACAATGAGCAGTTCTTC. Its translation: CASSSDIGPNNEQFF. This sequence joins TRBV5-4 and TRBJ2-1; D uncertain. CDR1 is SGHNT, CDR2 YYREEE, per germline (reference sequence). The CDR3 contains 15 residues. Trimming removed 3 bases at V and 5 bases at J, with 15 bases between.

This clone was found a few times. The CDR3 spells CASGLAGMVDTQYF. In DNA form, the CDR3 reads TGTGCCTCAGGACTAGCGGGGATGGTAGATACGCAGTATTTT. V gene TRBV2 combines with J gene TRBJ2-3, with TRBD2 identical over 12 bases. V lost 11 bases and J lost 5; bases outside the gene matches: 8. In germline, CDR1 is SNHLY, CDR2 FYNNEI. The CDR3 spans 14 residues. Filled out from reference TRBV2 and TRBJ2-3, the complete variable domain reads EPEVTQTPSHQVTQMGQEVILRCVPISNHLYFYWYRQILGQKVEFLVSFYNNEISEKSEIFDDQFSVERPDGSNFTLKIRSTKLEDSAMYFCASGLAGMVDTQYFGPGTRLTVL.

This rearrangement joins TRBV5-4 to TRBJ2-7; 10 bases match TRBD2. Germline CDR1 reads SGHNT; CDR2 reads YYREEE (reference sequence). The CDR3 sequence is 14 residues long. J was trimmed by 7 bases and V by 4 bases; bases with no gene match: 8. The chain's CDR3 is CASSPGTSAGEQYF. Here the CDR3 DNA reads TGTGCCAGCAGCCCGGGGACTAGCGCGGGAGAGCAGTACTTC.